The 32 T cell receptor beta chains presented below share a single source sample, sequenced in a study of T-cell reconstitution after alpha-beta-depleted transplantation in children. During its preparation, the TCRbeta library received unique molecular identifiers. TCRdb itself ran the PCR reads through MiXCR, one entry per CDR3 protein. The table includes over 300,000 distinct CDR3 sequences, around 10% detected once. The source was PBMCs from the stem cell graft donor, collected from the stem cell graft. Every receptor here comes from a human donor who donated a stem cell graft to a child with acute lymphoblastic leukemia.

The chain combines TRBV15 with TRBJ1-5, with 7 nucleotides matching TRBD1. The V and J ends lost 5 bases and 0 bases, in that order; junction bases with no gene match: 13. CDR3 length: 18 residues. The germline CDR1 and CDR2 sequences are LNHNV and YYDKDF (reference sequence). The CDR3 DNA sequence: TGTGCCACCAGCTCCGACTTACAGGGGTTTGTTAGCAATCAGCCCCAGCATTTT. It encodes CATSSDLQGFVSNQPQHF.

This clonotype was seen more than once but under ten times. The CDR3 spells CAISEGQGPTEAFF. CDR3 in DNA: TGTGCCATCAGTGAGGGACAGGGGCCCACTGAAGCTTTCTTT. The chain carries TRBV10-3 and TRBJ1-1; TRBD1 aligns across 9 bases. Looked up from germline, CDR1 is ENHRY and CDR2 is SYGVKD. The CDR3 has 14 residues. V trimming: 2 bases; J trimming: 4 bases; junction bases outside the gene matches: 2.

The chain is built from TRBV10-2 and TRBJ2-7; D is tentatively TRBD1 or TRBD2 (6 bases each). Germline CDR1 reads WSHSY; CDR2 reads SAAADI. V lost 2 bases and J lost 7, with 18 bases in between. The CDR3 contains 15 residues. CDR3 loop: CASSEVRDIWEEQYF. The CDR3 nucleotides are TGCGCCAGCAGTGAGGTGCGGGACATCTGGGAGGAGCAGTACTTC.

A few counts support this clonotype. In DNA form, the CDR3 reads TGTGCCAGCAGTCAGACTAGCGGCCACTCAGACCCCACAGATACGCAGTATTTT. This gives the protein CASSQTSGHSDPTDTQYF. This chain connects TRBV6-1 to TRBJ2-3, with 9 nucleotides matching TRBD2. V gave up 5 bases and J gave up 2 bases; unmatched junction bases: 14. The CDR3 has 18 residues. Germline V CDR1 and CDR2: MNHNS, SASEGT.

The chain recombines TRBV11-3 with TRBJ2-1, with D uncertain. This CDR3 has 14 amino acids. Germline lookup yields CDR1 SGHNT and CDR2 YENEEA. Trimming left V 1 base short and J 8 bases short, with 12 bases between. Written as DNA, the CDR3 is TGTGCCAGCAGCTTAGGGGTAGGGTTGCATGAGCAGTTCTTC. Translation gives CASSLGVGLHEQFF. The full variable domain, its missing parts supplied by reference TRBV11-3 and TRBJ2-1, is EAGVVQSPRYKIIEKKQPVAFWCNPISGHNTLYWYLQNLGQGPELLIRYENEEAVDDSQLPKDRFSAERLKGVDSTLKIQPAELGDSAVYLCASSLGVGLHEQFFGPGTRLTVL.

The sample holds many counts of this clonotype. This chain uses TRBV5-1 with TRBJ2-7, with D hard to call. CDR3 length: 12 residues. The ends were cut back, 2 bases at V and 4 bases at J, with 7 bases in the middle. Germline values: CDR1 SGHRS, CDR2 YFSETQ. CDR3 residues: CASSFQGYEQYF. The DNA for the CDR3 is TGCGCCAGCAGCTTTCAAGGGTACGAGCAGTACTTC.

This chain joins TRBV12-3 or TRBV12-4 and TRBJ2-2, with 9 bases lining up with TRBD2. This CDR3 has 14 residues. V gave up 5 bases and J gave up 8 bases; unmatched junction bases: 6. CDR3 DNA sequence: TGTGCCAGCAGTCCGACTAGCGGAAGGGGGGAGCTGTTTTTT. It specifies CASSPTSGRGELFF.

The chain uses TRBV10-3 and TRBJ1-1, with D perhaps TRBD1 (6 bases). The germline V and J ends were trimmed by 3 bases and 3 bases, with 20 bases remaining between them. The CDR3 length is 17 residues. Germline V CDR1 and CDR2: ENHRY, SYGVKD. The CDR3: CAISDWGGARDHTEAFF. In DNA, the CDR3 is TGTGCCATCAGTGACTGGGGGGGGGCGCGGGACCACACTGAAGCTTTCTTT.

The J gene is TRBJ1-2, the V gene TRBV5-1, with 8 bases matching TRBD1. CDR3 length equals 16 residues. Germline CDR1 SGHRS, CDR2 YFSETQ. Losses at the gene ends were 4 bases for V and 6 bases for J; bases not matched to a gene: 14. In DNA, the CDR3 is TGCGCCAGCAGCGCAAGACAGGGGCGTTGGAGTGATGGCTACACCTTC. This codes for CASSARQGRWSDGYTF.

This chain connects TRBV7-8 to TRBJ2-1; 7 bases are shared with TRBD2. The CDR3 has 15 amino acids. Trimming at V came to 5 bases and at J to 8 bases, leaving 12 bases not matched to a gene. From germline, CDR1 is SGHVS and CDR2 FQNEAQ. CDR3 nucleotides: TGTGCCAGCAGCCCCGGGACTATTAGGGCTGATGAGCAGTTCTTC. This encodes CASSPGTIRADEQFF.

This clonotype was seen repeatedly, ten times or more. The rearrangement uses TRBV7-8 and TRBJ2-1; tentative D call: TRBD2 (5 bases). The germline CDR1 and CDR2 sequences are SGHVS and FQNEAQ. The CDR3 extends over 17 amino acids. Deletions cut 5 bases from V and 0 bases from J, with 17 bases between. In DNA form, the CDR3 reads TGTGCCAGCAGCCATACTAGTGCCCTGAGCTCCTACAATGAGCAGTTCTTC. It is translated as CASSHTSALSSYNEQFF.

The genes are TRBV4-1 and TRBJ2-7; the D gene is possibly TRBD1 (6 bases). V was trimmed by 2 bases and J by 3 bases, leaving 14 bases between them. CDR3 length equals 15 residues. Germline V CDR1 and CDR2: MGHRA, YSYEKL. CDR3 bases: TGCGCCAGCAGCCAACGGGACATTATCTACTACGAGCAGTACTTC. Residues: CASSQRDIIYYEQYF.

This clonotype was found a few times. The chain uses TRBV12-3 or TRBV12-4 and TRBJ1-6, with 7 bases fitting TRBD1. The CDR3 runs to 14 residues. V lost 2 bases and J lost 6; bases outside the gene matches: 1. CDR3 residues: CASSLQGGNSPLHF. The CDR3 DNA reads TGTGCCAGCAGTTTACAGGGGGGTAATTCACCCCTCCACTTT.

This clonotype showed up just a few times. The V call is TRBV12-3 or TRBV12-4, the J call TRBJ1-2, with D possibly TRBD1 on 5 matching bases. This CDR3 has 13 residues. V shed 6 bases and J shed 2 bases, with 10 bases lying between them. CDR3 bases: TGTGCCAGCAGGGGGACTCCCAACTATGGCTACACCTTC. This gives the protein CASRGTPNYGYTF.

This clonotype appeared many times. This chain uses TRBV28 with TRBJ2-3, with D maybe TRBD2 (6 bases). The germline gives CDR1 MDHEN, CDR2 SYDVKM. The CDR3 runs 16 residues. V was trimmed by 2 bases and J by 4 bases, leaving 16 bases between them. The chain's CDR3 is CASSLSYGGEADTQYF. The CDR3 DNA is TGTGCCAGCAGTTTAAGCTACGGGGGAGAGGCAGATACGCAGTATTTT.

Only a few counts were recorded for this clonotype. The V call is TRBV10-3, the J call TRBJ2-1; TRBD2 aligns across 7 bases. The CDR3 contains 15 residues. Germline V CDR1 and CDR2: ENHRY, SYGVKD. After removal of 0 bases from V and 9 bases from J, the junction contained 8 bases not matched to a gene. The CDR3 DNA sequence: TGTGCCATCAGTGAGTCAGGAGGGAGGGGCAGTGAGCAGTTCTTC. This translates into CAISESGGRGSEQFF.

This clonotype was found a few times. This chain links TRBV3-1 with TRBJ2-5; TRBD1 matches at 7 bases. Losses at the gene ends were 4 bases for V and 5 bases for J; bases not matched to a gene: 7. The CDR3 is 14 residues long. Germline V CDR1 and CDR2: LGHDT, YNNKEL (reference sequence). The CDR3 loop is CASSPTQGRETQYF. The DNA of the CDR3 is TGTGCCAGCAGCCCGACACAGGGGCGGGAGACCCAGTACTTC.

The V and J genes are TRBV2 and TRBJ1-3; unclear D gene. From germline, CDR1 is SNHLY and CDR2 FYNNEI. The CDR3 extends over 14 amino acids. Trimming removed 2 bases from V and 0 bases from J, with 5 bases in between. The CDR3 nucleotides read TGTGCCAGCAGTGAAACGGTCTCTGGAAACACCATATATTTT. Translated: CASSETVSGNTIYF.

This clonotype has more than one count but fewer than ten. This chain's CDR3 is CATSLGGAAEQFF. The DNA for the CDR3 is TGTGCCACCAGTCTCGGGGGGGCAGCTGAGCAGTTCTTC. The V call is TRBV24-1, the J call TRBJ2-1; TRBD2 aligns across 8 bases. Germline V gene data show CDR1 as KGHDR and CDR2 as SFDVKD. V dropped 6 bases and J dropped 9; count of bases not matched to a gene: 6. The CDR3 is 13 amino acids.

V usage is TRBV29-1 and J usage is TRBJ2-3; D is tentatively TRBD1 or TRBD2 (5 bases each). Germline V gene lookup returns CDR1 SQVTM and CDR2 ANQGSEA. V shed 6 bases and J shed 0 bases, with 13 bases lying between them. This CDR3 has 14 residues. CDR3 DNA: TGCAGCGTCCTTTGGGGACCTAGCACAGATACGCAGTATTTT. Translating it yields CSVLWGPSTDTQYF.

Ten or more counts support this clonotype. This chain joins TRBV10-2 and TRBJ2-5, with 10 nucleotides matching TRBD2. The CDR3 has 17 amino acids. CDR1 and CDR2 from the germline V gene are WSHSY and SAAADI. J gave up 6 bases and V 3 bases, and 13 bases lay outside the gene matches. The CDR3 sequence: CASSDRYEREGPQTQYF. The DNA of the CDR3 is TGCGCCAGCAGTGATCGGTACGAGCGGGAGGGCCCGCAGACCCAGTACTTC.

The V call is TRBV20-1, the J call TRBJ2-5, with 9 nucleotides matching TRBD1. Germline V lookup: CDR1 DFQATT, CDR2 SNEGSKA (reference sequence). The CDR3 runs to 14 residues. Trimming removed 6 bases from V and 4 bases from J; junction bases left unmatched: 9. The chain's CDR3 is CSANYRGPGETQYF. CDR3 in DNA: TGCAGTGCGAACTACAGGGGGCCGGGAGAGACCCAGTACTTC.

The chain combines TRBV7-2 with TRBJ2-7; TRBD1 might be the D (6 bases). There are 14 residues in the CDR3. CDR1 is SGHTA, CDR2 FQGNSA, per germline. Deletions cut 5 bases from V and 2 bases from J, with 13 bases between. This chain's CDR3 is CASSTGTQPYEQYF. The CDR3, as DNA: TGTGCCAGCAGCACAGGGACACAACCCTACGAGCAGTACTTC.

The chain employs TRBV13 and TRBJ2-4; the D is unclear. Germline V gives CDR1 PRHDT, CDR2 FYEKMQ (reference sequence). Trimming left V 0 bases short and J 7 bases short, with 10 bases between. This CDR3 has 14 amino acids. The CDR3 nucleotides read TGTGCCAGCAGCTTAGGGACGGTCCCGAACATTCAGTACTTC. Its protein is CASSLGTVPNIQYF.

This clonotype showed up just a few times. The chain has TRBV6-2 or TRBV6-3 and TRBJ1-4; 7 bases are shared with TRBD1. Germline V gene sequence: CDR1 MNHEY, CDR2 SVGEGT. After removal of 2 bases from V and 0 bases from J, the junction contained 12 bases not matched to a gene. CDR3 size: 19 residues. The DNA of the CDR3 is TGTGCCAGCAGTTACAGACCTCCCGGGACAGCCGCAACTAATGAAAAACTGTTTTTT. Its protein is CASSYRPPGTAATNEKLFF.

This clonotype was found a few times. DNA of the CDR3: TGTGCCAGCACCTTTAATTCCAATCAGCCCCAGCATTTT. The encoded protein is CASTFNSNQPQHF. The J gene is TRBJ1-5, the V gene TRBV7-2, with D uncertain. This CDR3 region has 13 residues. CDR1 SGHTA and CDR2 FQGNSA come from the germline V gene. V lost 7 bases, J lost 3 bases, and 10 bases lay in between.

Comments on this clonotype: This may arise from a read error, as a much more abundant clone is one base away. The chain has TRBV29-1 and TRBJ2-7; 8 bases match TRBD1. Per germline, CDR1 SQVTM and CDR2 ANQGSEA. This CDR3 contains 16 residues. The junction had 7 bases not matched to a gene; V was cut back by 0 bases and J by 0 bases. The CDR3 reads CSVEESRGLGSYEQYF. DNA of the CDR3: TGCAGCGTTGAAGAAAGCAGGGGGCTAGGCTCCTACGAGCAGTACTTC.

As DNA, the CDR3 is TGTGCCAGCAGCGAGGGGGCTGCGAACGAGCAGTACTTC. Translated, it gives CASSEGAANEQYF. The V gene is TRBV7-2, the J gene TRBJ2-7, with 7 bases aligning to TRBD1. The germline V gene encodes CDR1 SGHTA and CDR2 FQGNSA. This CDR3 is 13 amino acids long. Losses at the gene ends were 5 bases for V and 5 bases for J; bases not matched to a gene: 6.

This clonotype was seen at least ten times. The chain employs TRBV29-1 and TRBJ1-4; D not certain. V lost 4 bases and J lost 4, with 7 bases in between. CDR1 SQVTM and CDR2 ANQGSEA come from the germline V gene. The CDR3 covers 12 residues. The CDR3 reads CSVAPDNEKLFF. CDR3 nucleotide sequence: TGCAGCGTTGCCCCGGATAATGAAAAACTGTTTTTT. The full variable domain, with the rest looked up from reference TRBV29-1 and TRBJ1-4, is SAVISQKPSRDICQRGTSLTIQCQVDSQVTMMFWYRQQPGQSLTLIATANQGSEATYESGFVIDKFPISRPNLTFSTLTVSNMSPEDSSIYLCSVAPDNEKLFFGSGTQLSVL.

The chain links TRBV4-2 to TRBJ2-1; unclear D gene. V was shortened by 1 base and J by 9 bases, with 7 bases between the two germline ends. Looked up from germline, CDR1 is LGHNA and CDR2 is YNFKEQ. The CDR3 contains 12 residues. CDR3 loop: CASSQVGGEQFF. The CDR3 DNA sequence: TGTGCCAGCAGCCAAGTGGGTGGTGAGCAGTTCTTC.

This clonotype came up a few times. The chain is built from TRBV28 and TRBJ2-1; 13 positions match TRBD2. Germline lookup yields CDR1 MDHEN and CDR2 SYDVKM. This CDR3 has 15 amino acids. J gave up 14 bases and V 7 bases, and 14 bases lay outside the gene matches. This CDR3 reads CASTSSPRTSGSKFF. In DNA, the CDR3 is TGTGCCAGCACCAGTTCCCCCCGGACTAGCGGGAGTAAGTTCTTC. Filled out from reference TRBV28 and TRBJ2-1, the complete variable domain reads DVKVTQSSRYLVKRTGEKVFLECVQDMDHENMFWYRQDPGLGLRLIYFSYDVKMKEKGDIPEGYSVSREKKERFSLILESASTNQTSMYLCASTSSPRTSGSKFFGPGTRLTVL.

In this sample, this clonotype turned up many times. This sequence joins TRBV12-5 and TRBJ1-1; 7 nucleotides agree with TRBD1. CDR1 and CDR2 (germline): LGHNT, FRNRAP. The CDR3 is 15 amino acids. Trimming removed 4 bases from V and 0 bases from J; junction bases left unmatched: 5. CDR3 sequence reads: CASGYRGFMNTEAFF. The CDR3 DNA reads as TGTGCTAGTGGTTACAGGGGATTCATGAACACTGAAGCTTTCTTT.